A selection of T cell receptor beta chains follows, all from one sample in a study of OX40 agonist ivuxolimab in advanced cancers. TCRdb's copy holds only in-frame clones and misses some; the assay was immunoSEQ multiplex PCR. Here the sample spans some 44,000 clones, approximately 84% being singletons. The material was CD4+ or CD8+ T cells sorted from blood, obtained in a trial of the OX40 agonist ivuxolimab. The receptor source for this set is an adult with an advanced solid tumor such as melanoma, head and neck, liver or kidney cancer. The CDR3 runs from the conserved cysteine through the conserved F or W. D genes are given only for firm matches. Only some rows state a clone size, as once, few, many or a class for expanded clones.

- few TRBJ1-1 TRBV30 CAWRWHQNTEAFF TGTGCCTGGAGGTGGCATCAGAACACTGAAGCTTTCTTT
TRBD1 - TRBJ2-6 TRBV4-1 CASSPGTGYSPSGANVLTF TGCGCCAGCAGCCCAGGGACAGGCTACTCCCCCTCTGGGGCCAACGTCCTGACTTTC
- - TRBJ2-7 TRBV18 CASSPDWYEQYF TGTGCCAGCTCACCCGACTGGTACGAGCAGTACTTC
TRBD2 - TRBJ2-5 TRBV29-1 CSVAPGGATQYF TGCAGCGTCGCCCCGGGGGGAGCGACCCAGTACTTC
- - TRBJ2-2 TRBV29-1 CSVVPGVSTGELFF TGCAGCGTTGTTCCAGGGGTGTCCACCGGGGAGCTGTTTTTT
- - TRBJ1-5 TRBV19 CASSIENQPQHF TGTGCCAGTAGTATAGAGAATCAGCCCCAGCATTTT
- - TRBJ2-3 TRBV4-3 CASSQDPPVEGWTDTQYF TGCGCCAGCAGCCAAGACCCCCCGGTGGAGGGATGGACCGATACGCAGTATTTT
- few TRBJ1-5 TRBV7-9 CASSFSTLLDPNQPQHF TGTGCCAGCAGCTTTTCTACATTACTCGACCCCAATCAGCCCCAGCATTTT
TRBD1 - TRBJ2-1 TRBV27 CASSSLGTGGGNEQLF TGTGCCAGCAGTTCCCTTGGGACAGGTGGCGGCAATGAGCAGCTCTTC
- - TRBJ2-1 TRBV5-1 CASGIDSSYNEQFF TGCGCCAGCGGGATTGACAGCTCCTACAATGAGCAGTTCTTC
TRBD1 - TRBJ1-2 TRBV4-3 CASSQEGTVSNYGYTF TGCGCCAGCAGCCAAGAAGGGACAGTCTCTAACTATGGCTACACCTTC
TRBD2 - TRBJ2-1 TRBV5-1 CASSLAGREANNEQFF TGCGCCAGCAGCTTGGCGGGGCGGGAGGCAAACAATGAGCAGTTCTTC
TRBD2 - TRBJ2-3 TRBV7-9 CASTPRGGDTDTQYF TGTGCCAGCACCCCCCGGGGGGGGGACACAGATACGCAGTATTTT
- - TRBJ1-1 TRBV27 CASSPHGRVDTEAFF TGTGCCAGCAGTCCGCATGGGCGGGTTGACACTGAAGCTTTCTTT
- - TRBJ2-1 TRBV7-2 CASSLARDNEQFF TGTGCCAGCAGCTTGGCCCGGGATAATGAGCAGTTCTTC
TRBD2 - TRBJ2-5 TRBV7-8 CASSSRTSGGTVQETQYF TGTGCCAGCAGCTCCCGGACTAGCGGGGGGACCGTACAAGAGACCCAGTACTTC
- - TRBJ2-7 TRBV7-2 CASSLGAGAAGEQYF TGTGCCAGCAGCTTAGGGGCGGGGGCAGCGGGGGAGCAGTACTTC
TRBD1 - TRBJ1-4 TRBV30 CAWSGEDRVSNEKLFF TGTGCCTGGAGTGGAGAAGACAGGGTTTCAAATGAAAAACTGTTTTTT
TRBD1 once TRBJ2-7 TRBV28 CASSSGTGEFHEQYF TGTGCCAGCAGTTCTGGGACAGGGGAATTCCACGAGCAGTACTTC
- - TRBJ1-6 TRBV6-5 CASSYRDRGSPLHF TGTGCCAGCAGTTACCGGGACCGCGGCTCACCCCTCCACTTT
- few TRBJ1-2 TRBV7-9 CASMRDYGYTF TGTGCCAGCATGCGCGACTATGGCTACACCTTC
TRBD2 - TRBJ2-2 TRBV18 CASSPFLAGDTGELFF TGTGCCAGCTCCCCTTTCTTAGCGGGCGACACCGGGGAGCTGTTTTTT
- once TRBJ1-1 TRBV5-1 CASSSLGGTTTEAFF TGCGCCAGCAGCTCTCTGGGCGGAACAACCACTGAAGCTTTCTTT
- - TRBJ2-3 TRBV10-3 CAIGEGADTDTQYF TGTGCCATCGGGGAGGGGGCCGACACAGATACGCAGTATTTT
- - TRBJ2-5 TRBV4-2 CASSQVVNQETQYF TGTGCCAGCAGCCAAGTGGTGAACCAAGAGACCCAGTACTTC
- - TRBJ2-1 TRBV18 CASSPGDTEYNEQFF TGTGCCAGCTCACCAGGGGACACCGAGTACAATGAGCAGTTCTTC
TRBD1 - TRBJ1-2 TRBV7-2 CASSLVLDRDYGYTF TGTGCCAGCAGCTTGGTTCTGGACAGGGACTATGGCTACACCTTC
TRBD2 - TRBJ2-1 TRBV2 CASTPSGGSINEQFF TGTGCCAGCACCCCGAGCGGGGGGTCTATTAATGAGCAGTTCTTC
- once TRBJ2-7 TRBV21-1 CASSKVARQGMKQYF TGTGCCAGCAGCAAAGTGGCGAGACAGGGTATGAAGCAGTACTTC
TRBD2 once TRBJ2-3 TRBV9 CASSVGLAGGPSTDTQYF TGTGCCAGCAGCGTAGGTCTAGCGGGAGGGCCTAGCACAGATACGCAGTATTTT
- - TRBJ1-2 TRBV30 CAWNPPGMRGHGYTF TGTGCCTGGAACCCTCCAGGGATGAGAGGGCATGGCTACACCTTC
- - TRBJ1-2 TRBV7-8 CASSHRVSGYTF TGTGCCAGCAGCCACAGGGTGAGTGGCTACACCTTC
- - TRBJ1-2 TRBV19 CASSIKGNYGYTF TGTGCCAGTAGTATAAAGGGCAACTATGGCTACACCTTC
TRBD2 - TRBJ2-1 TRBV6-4 CASSDSQRGAYNEQFF TGTGCCAGCAGTGACTCCCAGCGGGGGGCCTACAATGAGCAGTTCTTC
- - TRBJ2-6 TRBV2 CASMGRLSGANVLTF TGTGCCAGCATGGGCAGGCTGTCTGGGGCCAACGTCCTGACTTTC
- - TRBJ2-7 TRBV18 CASSPPGLGSYEQYF TGTGCCAGCTCACCCCCGGGACTGGGGTCCTACGAGCAGTACTTC
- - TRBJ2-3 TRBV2 CASTRLALEDTQYF TGTGCCAGCACGAGGCTAGCTTTAGAAGATACGCAGTATTTT
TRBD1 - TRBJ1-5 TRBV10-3 CAISQGGADQPQHF TGTGCCATCAGCCAGGGGGGGGCGGATCAGCCCCAGCATTTT
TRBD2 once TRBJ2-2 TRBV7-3 CASSLTSGAGTGELFF TGTGCCAGCAGCTTGACTAGCGGGGCTGGCACCGGGGAGCTGTTTTTT
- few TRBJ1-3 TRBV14 CASSPLGLENTIYF TGTGCCAGCAGCCCATTGGGGTTGGAGAACACCATATATTTT
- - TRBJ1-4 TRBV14 CASSQDASTNEKLFF TGTGCCAGCAGCCAAGATGCTTCAACTAATGAAAAACTGTTTTTT
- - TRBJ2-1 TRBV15 CATSRDTAGEQFF TGTGCCACCAGCAGAGATACGGCGGGGGAGCAGTTCTTC
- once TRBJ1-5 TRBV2 CASSGFWTDSNQPQHF TGTGCCAGCAGTGGCTTTTGGACCGATAGCAATCAGCCCCAGCATTTT
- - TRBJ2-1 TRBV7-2 CASSPTYSYNEQFF TGTGCCAGCAGCCCTACCTACTCCTACAATGAGCAGTTCTTC
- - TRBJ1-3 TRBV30 CAWNVASGNTIYF TGTGCCTGGAACGTCGCCTCTGGAAACACCATATATTTT